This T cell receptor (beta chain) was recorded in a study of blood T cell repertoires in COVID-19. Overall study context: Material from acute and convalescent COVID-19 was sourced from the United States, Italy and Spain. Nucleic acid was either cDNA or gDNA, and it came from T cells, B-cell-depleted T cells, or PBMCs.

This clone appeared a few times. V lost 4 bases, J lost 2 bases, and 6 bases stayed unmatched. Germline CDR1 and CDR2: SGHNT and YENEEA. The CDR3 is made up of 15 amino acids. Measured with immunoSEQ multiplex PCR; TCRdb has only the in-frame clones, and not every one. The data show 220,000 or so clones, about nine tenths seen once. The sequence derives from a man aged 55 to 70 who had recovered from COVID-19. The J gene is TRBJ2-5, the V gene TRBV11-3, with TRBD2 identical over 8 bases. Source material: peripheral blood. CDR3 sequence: CASSSREGGQETQYF. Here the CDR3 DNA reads TGTGCCAGCAGCTCCCGGGAGGGGGGGCAAGAGACCCAGTACTTC.